This passage covers 29 T cell receptor beta chains from one sample sequenced in a study of T cells in Graves' hyperthyroidism and ophthalmopathy. RNA transcripts gave rise to amplified TCR beta CDR3 regions. Using the HTBI primer set, a first-round RT-PCR was run on the TCR CDR3. TCRdb re-called the multiplex PCR reads through MiXCR, storing one row per CDR3 protein. There are around 610,000 distinct CDR3 sequences in the sample; roughly 14% occur only once, and about 4% lies in the top ten. Specimen: blood. The receptors were sampled from a woman aged 40 to 50 with Graves' ophthalmopathy.

This clonotype has a count of ten or more. The chain is built from TRBV12-3 or TRBV12-4 and TRBJ2-2; 11 bases agree with TRBD2. The CDR3 consists of 16 residues. V shed 3 bases and J 6 bases; nucleotides not matched to a gene: 6. The DNA for the CDR3 is TGTGCCAGCAGTTTCTTACTAGCGGGAGATCCCGGGGAGCTGTTTTTT. Protein: CASSFLLAGDPGELFF.

This clonotype was counted between two and nine times. The chain uses TRBV19 and TRBJ2-7; a possible D gene is TRBD2 (6 bases). The CDR3 has 15 residues. The germline gives CDR1 LNHDA, CDR2 SQIVND (reference sequence). Deletions cut 7 bases from V and 0 bases from J, with 16 bases between. The chain's CDR3 is CASTPGGTSSYEQYF. Here the CDR3 DNA reads TGTGCCAGTACCCCTGGCGGGACCAGCTCCTACGAGCAGTACTTC.

A note on this clonotype: This may be a read error: a much more frequent sequence differs by one nucleotide. The chain links TRBV30 to TRBJ1-2, with 10 bases that match TRBD1. The germline CDR1 and CDR2 sequences are GTSNPN and SVGIG (reference sequence). The CDR3 length is 13 residues. The CDR3 region has the DNA TGTGTCTGGAGTTCGGACAGGGGGAATGGCTACACCTTC. Translation gives CVWSSDRGNGYTF. Drawing the rest from reference TRBV30 and TRBJ1-2, the complete variable domain is SQTIHQWPATLVQPVGSPLSLECTVEGTSNPNLYWYRQAAGRGLQLLFYSVGIGQISSEVPQNLSASRPQDRQFILSSKKLLLSDSGFYLCVWSSDRGNGYTFGSGTRLTVV.

This clonotype has at least ten counts. The rearrangement links TRBV12-3 or TRBV12-4 to TRBJ1-5; unclear D gene. Trimming took 5 bases from V and 2 from J, leaving 7 bases between them. The CDR3 is 13 amino acids. The CDR3 here is CASSPPGNQPQHF. CDR3 coding DNA: TGTGCCAGCAGTCCCCCCGGCAATCAGCCCCAGCATTTT.

This clonotype was observed a handful of times. This may be a read error, as it is one base from a much larger clone. V is TRBV12-3 or TRBV12-4 and J is TRBJ2-5; 8 bases match TRBD1. This CDR3 is built from 16 residues. Germline trimming cut 2 bases from V and 1 base from J; bases unmatched to any gene: 6. The CDR3 sequence is CASSLWTGLSQETQYF. DNA for the CDR3: TGTGCCAGCAGTTTATGGACAGGGTTATCCCAAGAGACCCAGTACTTC.

This clonotype appeared many times. This chain connects TRBV6-2 or TRBV6-3 to TRBJ1-5; D perhaps matches TRBD1 (5 bases). The germline CDR1 and CDR2 sequences are MNHEY and SVGEGT. The V end lost 1 base, the J end lost 0 bases, and 16 bases lay between the germline ends. The CDR3 spans 18 residues. The CDR3: CASSYLPGRGSSNQPQHF. In DNA, the CDR3 is TGTGCCAGCAGTTACTTGCCCGGGAGGGGTAGTAGCAATCAGCCCCAGCATTTT.

This clonotype was recorded at least ten times. The rearrangement links TRBV6-1 to TRBJ2-5; the D is unclear. The CDR3 totals 14 residues. Germline V CDR1 and CDR2: MNHNS, SASEGT. Trimming stripped 2 bases from V and 1 base from J, with 8 bases between. CDR3 residues: CASSEWNSQETQYF. The CDR3 bases are TGTGCCAGCAGTGAATGGAACAGCCAAGAGACCCAGTACTTC.

This clonotype was recorded many times. V and J are TRBV29-1 and TRBJ2-2; 7 bases are shared with TRBD2. In germline, CDR1 is SQVTM, CDR2 ANQGSEA. The junction had 4 bases not matched to a gene; V was cut back by 4 bases and J by 2 bases. The CDR3 has 14 amino acids. The CDR3 sequence: CSVVPAGNTGELFF. CDR3 sequence (DNA): TGCAGCGTTGTGCCAGCGGGAAACACCGGGGAGCTGTTTTTT.

This clonotype has at least ten counts. V is TRBV20-1 and J is TRBJ2-1, with TRBD1 matching over 8 bases. Trimming cost V 6 bases and J 5 bases; bases outside gene matches: 15. The CDR3 covers 16 residues. Germline values: CDR1 DFQATT, CDR2 SNEGSKA (reference sequence). The CDR3 sequence is CSAGSSHRGVNNEQFF. CDR3 bases: TGCAGTGCAGGAAGCTCACACAGGGGGGTCAACAATGAGCAGTTCTTC.

At least ten counts were recorded for this clonotype. The CDR3 DNA reads as TGCGCCAGCAGAAGTTACAGGTGGATCTCTGGGGCCAACGTCCTGACTTTC. As protein: CASRSYRWISGANVLTF. The chain combines TRBV5-1 with TRBJ2-6; D may be TRBD1 (5 bases). CDR1 and CDR2 (germline): SGHRS, YFSETQ. Trimming shortened V by 5 bases and J by 0 bases, and 15 bases separated the two germline ends. The CDR3 is 17 residues long.

V is TRBV5-6 and J is TRBJ2-2, with a possible D match to TRBD2 (5 bases). Germline CDR1 is SGHDT and CDR2 is YYEEEE. This CDR3 contains 15 residues. V was clipped by 4 bases and J by 4 bases, with 14 bases between them. The CDR3: CASSPGGLPTGELFF. CDR3 coding DNA: TGTGCCAGCAGCCCCGGAGGACTTCCCACCGGGGAGCTGTTTTTT.

This clonotype was picked up many times. The J gene is TRBJ1-2, the V gene TRBV2; D might be TRBD1 (5 bases). This CDR3 contains 15 residues. Trimming stripped 0 bases from V and 6 bases from J, with 14 bases between. Per the germline V gene, CDR1 is SNHLY and CDR2 is FYNNEI. CDR3 DNA sequence: TGTGCCAGCAGTGAAGCGGGAGGGGAAGGTAATGGCTACACCTTC. Translation gives CASSEAGGEGNGYTF.

This clonotype has a count of ten or more. The chain uses TRBV7-2 and TRBJ2-2; D unclear. V was cut by 5 bases and J by 8 bases, with 6 bases left in between. Germline CDR1 and CDR2: SGHTA and FQGNSA. The CDR3 is 11 amino acids. DNA of the CDR3: TGTGCCAGCAGCCCCAAGGGGGAGCTGTTTTTT. This gives the protein CASSPKGELFF.

There are many counts of this clonotype. The V call is TRBV29-1, the J call TRBJ2-7; D is undetermined. Trimming took off 3 bases at V and 5 bases at J, with 14 bases between the two ends. CDR1 is SQVTM, CDR2 ANQGSEA, per germline. This CDR3 spans 13 amino acids. The chain's CDR3 is CSVDGFRGDEQYF. CDR3 DNA sequence: TGCAGCGTTGATGGCTTCAGAGGTGACGAGCAGTACTTC.

This clonotype came up many times. The V and J genes are TRBV27 and TRBJ2-5; no clear D gene. CDR1 is MNHEY, CDR2 SMNVEV, per germline (reference sequence). Trimming pared 7 bases from V and 1 base from J, leaving 16 bases between. This CDR3 has 15 residues. CDR3 bases: TGTGCCAGCAATTACCTCTCTGATACCCAAGAGACCCAGTACTTC. Its translation is CASNYLSDTQETQYF.

There are many counts of this clonotype. The V call is TRBV20-1, the J call TRBJ2-7; maybe TRBD2 (5 bases). The CDR3 has 12 amino acids. Germline values: CDR1 DFQATT, CDR2 SNEGSKA (reference sequence). Between the trimmed V and J ends, which lost 6 bases and 6 bases, there was a span of 15 bases. The CDR3 region is CSAEARPLEQYF. As DNA, the CDR3 is TGCAGTGCGGAGGCACGCCCTCTCGAGCAGTACTTC.

The sample holds many counts of this clonotype. V usage is TRBV5-1 and J usage is TRBJ2-1; 10 nucleotides agree with TRBD2. Germline V lookup: CDR1 SGHRS, CDR2 YFSETQ. The CDR3 has 15 residues. V was clipped by 4 bases and J by 0 bases; unmatched bases: 1. The CDR3 spells CASSPSGSSYNEQFF. The CDR3 DNA sequence: TGCGCCAGCAGCCCTAGCGGGAGCTCCTACAATGAGCAGTTCTTC.

The J gene is TRBJ1-5, the V gene TRBV27; D remains ambiguous. CDR1 and CDR2 (germline): MNHEY, SMNVEV (reference sequence). V was trimmed by 1 base and J by 5 bases, leaving 6 bases between them. CDR3 length equals 13 residues. The CDR3 nucleotides read TGTGCCAGCAGTTTATTTGAGGATCAGCCCCAGCATTTT. It yields the protein CASSLFEDQPQHF.

The sample holds a few counts of this clonotype. The chain couples TRBV27 to TRBJ1-1; a weak D match, TRBD1 (6 bases). With 10 bases removed from V and 5 bases from J, the gap between germline ends came to 17 bases. The CDR3 covers 13 residues. Germline V gene sequence: CDR1 MNHEY, CDR2 SMNVEV (reference sequence). The CDR3 here is CATKPQGQTEAFF. CDR3 nucleotides: TGTGCCACCAAGCCGCAGGGGCAAACTGAAGCTTTCTTT.

This clonotype has ten or more counts. The chain links TRBV15 to TRBJ1-1, with 12 bases aligning to TRBD1. V shed 1 base, J shed 8 bases, and the junction held 5 bases outside the gene matches. The germline V gene encodes CDR1 LNHNV and CDR2 YYDKDF (reference sequence). The length of the CDR3 is 15 residues. As DNA, the CDR3 is TGTGCCACCAGCAGAGGAGGGACAGGGGGCAGGGAAGCTTTCTTT. Amino acids: CATSRGGTGGREAFF.

The sample holds many counts of this clonotype. A read error may account for a junction end that differs from germline. The chain uses TRBV7-3 and TRBJ2-2, with D possibly called TRBD1 or TRBD2 (5 bases each). Per germline, CDR1 SGHTA and CDR2 FQGTGA. The length of the CDR3 is 16 residues. CDR3 sequence: CASSPDSGQVTGELFF. CDR3 DNA sequence: TGTGCCAGCAGCCCAGACTCCGGACAAGTCACCGGGGAGCTATTTTTT.

This clonotype was counted ten times or more. J is TRBJ2-7 and V is TRBV11-2, with 9 bases matching TRBD1. The CDR3 covers 14 residues. Trimming at V came to 5 bases and at J to 4 bases, leaving 6 bases not matched to a gene. The germline gives CDR1 SGHAT, CDR2 FQNNGV. For the CDR3, the DNA is TGTGCCAGCAGCAGACAGGGGGTTGAGTACGAGCAGTACTTC. It encodes CASSRQGVEYEQYF.

Many counts were recorded for this clonotype. The genes are TRBV27 and TRBJ2-2; TRBD1 is a possible D gene (5 bases). Trimming shortened V by 5 bases and J by 8 bases, and 9 bases separated the two germline ends. The CDR3 extends over 12 amino acids. The germline V gene has CDR1 MNHEY and CDR2 SMNVEV (reference sequence). CDR3 sequence reads: CASSAGSGELFF. The CDR3 region has the DNA TGTGCCAGCAGTGCAGGGTCAGGGGAGCTGTTTTTT.

This clonotype was observed at least ten times. The chain employs TRBV7-9 and TRBJ1-1; TRBD1 matches at 11 bases. This CDR3 is 14 amino acids long. V gave up 5 bases and J gave up 4 bases; unmatched junction bases: 3. Germline lookup yields CDR1 SEHNR and CDR2 FQNEAQ (reference sequence). This chain's CDR3 is CASSGDRGSTEAFF. For the CDR3, the DNA is TGTGCCAGCAGCGGGGACAGGGGGAGCACTGAAGCTTTCTTT.

This clonotype was detected many times. This rearrangement joins TRBV28 to TRBJ1-1; D is possibly TRBD1 (5 bases). Germline V gene data show CDR1 as MDHEN and CDR2 as SYDVKM. Trimming stripped 5 bases from V and 0 bases from J, with 13 bases between. This CDR3 contains 15 residues. CDR3 amino acids: CASSPHGTMNTEAFF. CDR3 DNA sequence: TGTGCCAGCAGTCCACATGGGACCATGAACACTGAAGCTTTCTTT.

The rearrangement uses TRBV2 and TRBJ2-2; TRBD2 matches at 7 bases. The trim removed 5 bases at V and 4 bases at J, leaving 4 bases unmatched. The germline CDR1 and CDR2 sequences are SNHLY and FYNNEI. CDR3 length equals 14 residues. For the CDR3, the DNA is TGTGCCAGCAGTACTAGCGAGGGCACCGGGGAGCTGTTTTTT. Encoded protein: CASSTSEGTGELFF.

The V call is TRBV11-2, the J call TRBJ1-1; D is unresolved. Trimming shortened V by 5 bases and J by 0 bases, and 13 bases separated the two germline ends. The CDR3 loop spans 15 amino acids. The germline gives CDR1 SGHAT, CDR2 FQNNGV. Written as DNA, the CDR3 is TGTGCCAGCAGCAAAGGTAGACACTTGAACACTGAAGCTTTCTTT. Residues: CASSKGRHLNTEAFF.

This clonotype was detected only a few times. This sequence joins TRBV5-1 and TRBJ2-2, with 10 bases lining up with TRBD2. The V and J ends lost 3 bases and 9 bases, in that order; junction bases with no gene match: 5. From germline, CDR1 is SGHRS and CDR2 YFSETQ. This CDR3 comprises 14 residues. CDR3 sequence: CASSSEREGRELFF. The DNA of the CDR3 is TGCGCCAGCAGCTCCGAGCGGGAGGGGCGGGAGCTGTTTTTT.

At least ten counts were recorded for this clonotype. The V call is TRBV7-2, the J call TRBJ2-4, with D possibly being TRBD1 (5 bases). Trimming took off 1 base at V and 8 bases at J, with 12 bases between the two ends. Germline V gene sequence: CDR1 SGHTA, CDR2 FQGNSA. CDR3 length equals 14 residues. CDR3 residues: CASSLGQGVYIQYF. The CDR3 coding sequence is TGTGCCAGCAGCTTAGGGCAGGGTGTGTACATTCAGTACTTC.